Sequencing of this T cell receptor (beta chain) was carried out in a study of identical twins. All donors were healthy Caucasians. CDR1 SGHRS and CDR2 YFSETQ come from the germline V gene. The J segment lost 1 base and the V segment lost 4 bases, leaving 9 bases of the junction unmatched. This CDR3 spans 18 amino acids. Concerning this clonotype: Its antigen is undetermined.

Each CDR3 protein is one row after TCRdb ran MiXCR on the 5' RACE reads. The sample lists hundreds of thousands of distinct CDR3 sequences, about 12% occurring once. Study-wide findings and caveats: Models came in too low on out-of-frame TCR alpha sharing in monozygotic twins. Cord blood beta clonotypes present at high abundance carried fewer insertions; no such pattern appeared in memory repertoires. Conclusions came from cross-sectional statistical analysis, not from following the same donors.

The same sample was also used in a study of yellow fever vaccine responses in identical twins.

The J gene is TRBJ2-1, the V gene TRBV5-1; 12 bases fit TRBD2. The clonotype comes from a young woman in good health. The sequenced sample consisted of PBMCs. The CDR3 protein is CASSKTPGLAGSYNEQFF. The CDR3 DNA reads TGCGCCAGCAGCAAGACACCGGGACTAGCGGGTTCCTACAATGAGCAGTTCTTC.